The sequence of this T cell receptor (beta chain) was determined in a study of cytomegalovirus exposure and HLA in healthy donors (dated by TCRdb to the late 2010s). Study-wide context: In an earlier analysis of 587 of the donors, roughly 300 Gb of sequence data and some 120 million unique TCR beta sequences from approximately 180 million T cells were reported. Of the 300 to 450 genotyped donors, less than 90% were placed in the genetic ancestry cluster associated with self-reported Caucasian donors. The study combined high-throughput TCR immunosequencing, statistical association of individual TCRs with disease status, and machine learning to predict cytomegalovirus infection status. The study profiled the T cell repertoires of hundreds of subjects by immunosequencing and related them to cytomegalovirus serostatus. Donor age, sex, ethnicity and CMV serostatus were collected together with the repertoire data. To decide whether each TCR beta V gene segment behaved as functional or pseudogenic, an earlier analysis of some 540 of the donors relied on high-throughput TCR beta sequencing. A handful of DR-DQ haplotypes were handled as single units for association and clustering because linkage in the cohort was strong. Along with the approximately 600-subject first cohort, a separate validation cohort of approximately 110 different subjects was used. Typing coverage varied by locus: about 620-640 donors for A, B, C, DRB1 and DQB1; roughly 510 for DQA1; 600 to 610 for DPA1; under 490 for DPB1. On average, over 200,000 unique TCR beta nucleotide sequences were sequenced per donor among a few hundred genotyped donors of the cohort, with around 19% of those sequences being non-productive. HLA typing included class I and class II loci at four-digit resolution. Rather than drawing on any new phenotypic data, the later analysis identified candidate immune exposures from TCR beta sequences and the way those sequences occurred across donors. Every discovery cohort repertoire had been produced on one sequencing platform. An early release covering roughly 640 HLA-typed donors comprised about 300 gigabases of sequencing data and roughly 85 million unique TCR sequences. In a later analysis, previously published TCR beta repertoires from 666 donors were re-analyzed and high-resolution HLA genotyping was added so that TCR occurrence patterns could be studied. A later genetic analysis took genome-wide SNP genotypes for about three fifths of the 666 donors and used that subset as a discovery cohort. The study aimed to test whether signatures of past pathogen exposure could be identified by cataloging public T cell receptors.

A note on this clone: Its antigen is not yet known. Per-nucleotide qualities are absent, and no much larger clonotype sits a single base away.

Libraries were prepared through the immunoSEQ multiplex PCR assay. The multiplex PCR relied on a mix of 60 forward primers for TCR Vbeta segments and 13 reverse primers for TCR Jbeta segments. The CDR3 region of rearranged TCR beta genes was amplified from genomic DNA by a multiplex PCR assay. On the Illumina HiSeq System, the amplified TCR beta libraries were sequenced as 87-base-pair reads. From the authors' description of their analysis: A later analysis counted around 72 million unique TCR beta chains across the 666 repertoires, and roughly 11 million of these chains were shared by at least two donors. Raw reads were error-corrected and collapsed into unique sequences with a nearest-neighbor algorithm that merged closely related sequences to remove PCR and sequencing errors. CDR3 sequences were aligned to IMGT reference sequences to assign V, D and J gene segments. For a sequence to be retained, a match of at least six nucleotides to both a V gene segment and a J gene segment was required. Rearrangements were classified as productive when the CDR3 lacked stop codons and remained in frame with V and J, and all other rearrangements were classified as non-productive. CDR3 was defined by IMGT convention, running from the second conserved V-encoded cysteine to the conserved J-encoded phenylalanine. The earlier analysis of about 610 of the donors excluded sequences that lacked an unambiguous match to a single V gene segment. An earlier analysis of several hundred of the donors classified V segments as functional when productive rearrangements were above 56.7% and as segregating when the standard deviation between donors was above 5%. To diagnose cytomegalovirus status from the catalog of TCR beta chain sequences, a statistical classification framework was built. A later analysis assigned V and J genes by comparing TCR nucleotide sequences with IMGT/GENE-DB human TR gene sequences. In a later analysis, CDR3 sequences and most-parsimonious VDJ recombination scenarios were assigned using the TCRdist pipeline. In a later analysis, every TCR beta chain was defined by the combination of its CDR3 amino acid sequence and its V-gene family, and reads without a unique V-gene family were dropped. As a way to deal with suspected cross-contamination and a sequencing artifact, a later analysis dropped under 600 nucleotide sequences that were highly shared and had low generation probability. For each public chain, a later analysis derived a clonal expansion index from normalized ranks of inferred template counts within each repertoire. A later analysis computed generation probabilities with a VDJ recombination model fitted to out-of-frame rearrangements, and checked the results against IGoR. A later analysis scored TCR-TCR, TCR-HLA and TCR-CMV co-occurrence with hypergeometric tests, applying a repertoire-size bias correction to TCR pairs. False discovery rates were estimated in a later analysis by permuting HLA or CMV assignments 20 times. In a later analysis, co-occurring TCRs were grouped with DBSCAN, and TCRdist sequence similarity was added when clustering was performed within HLA-allele-positive subsets. For co-occurrence clustering, repertoires with fewer than 30,000 or more than 120,000 public chains were excluded, along with five or six repertoires with anomalous nucleotide sharing. As stored in TCRdb, this immuneACCESS dataset retains in-frame rearrangements with V and J assigned. A fraction of the clones does not appear; measured against another copy, unresolved V genes explain less than half of the discrepancy, and the remainder lacks a known reason. V and J calls and clone size are given by that table; D and trimming were obtained from the DNA. A total of around 52,000 clones appear in this sample, approximately 83% of them only once. About 1.5% of the sample rests with the top ten.

Overall results and qualifications from the work: In a later analysis, the rate of TCR association differed among HLA loci, with DRB1 alleles having the most associated TCRs and HLA-C alleles having the fewest. According to a later genetic analysis, donors in an Asian-associated ancestry cluster had fewer N-insertions in productive TCRs than the approximately 630-donor mean. A further reported finding was that TCR beta sequences accurately predicted the HLA-A and HLA-B alleles for most subjects in the first cohort. An association between a missense DCLRE1C variant and V-gene and J-gene trimming of TCR beta chains was found in a later genetic analysis and replicated in an independent cohort. Across donors, most TCR sequences were observed very rarely, whereas some public TCRs were present in many individuals. A later analysis found that most CMV-associated TCR beta chains appeared HLA-restricted, with HLA associations seemingly driven largely by CMV exposure. The sequencing pipeline was judged likely to have produced a cluster of highly shared sequence variants as a technical artifact. The presence/absence analyses assumed that sequencing depth was roughly uniform across donors, and that assumption may not be true. HLA typing was unavailable for some donors at each locus, so association tests used only the typed subset. Correlated functional status among segregating V segments might be attributable to linkage disequilibrium, but an unknown experimental factor could not be ruled out. According to a later analysis, parvovirus B19, influenza, CMV and Epstein-Barr virus appeared linked to several top co-occurrence clusters. Because counts were too low, seventeen rarely observed V segments, including chromosome 9 orphons, were left out of the earlier analysis of a few hundred of the donors. This cohort had only TCR beta chains sequenced, and the lack of alpha or paired-chain data limited which features could be detected. The study gave a list of 150 to 200 TCR beta chains associated with cytomegalovirus. The classifier was reported to diagnose cytomegalovirus status with high specificity and sensitivity in both the original cohort and the validation cohort. According to the authors, the approach could potentially be generalized to other disease states and immunological phenotypes. When HLA alleles, especially DR and DQ, strongly co-occurred, TCR associations were difficult to assign to individual alleles. In an earlier analysis of approximately 600 of the donors, most TCR beta V segments were observed in productive rearrangements about 90% or about 30% of the time, broadly matching IMGT annotations. In vitro tests confirmed that a few of the cytomegalovirus-associated TCR beta chains recognize cytomegalovirus antigens. Some IMGT-functional V segments, including TRBV6-2 and TRBV6-3, could not be told apart with the 87-base-pair reads, so those segments were excluded. At a false discovery rate of 0.05, a later analysis linked 16,000 or so TCR beta sequences to specific HLA alleles. In a later analysis, HLA-associated TCR beta chains were found to be more clonally expanded and to have lower generation probabilities than equally common non-associated chains. For the cohort, immune exposure information was limited to CMV serostatus.

According to the germline V gene, CDR1 reads LGHNA and CDR2 reads YSLEER. At the junction V is shortened by 0 bases and J by 7 bases, with 13 bases in between. The CDR3 has 16 amino acids, counting the end cysteine and phenylalanine. The DNA shown is the 48-base CDR3, in frame from base 1. The cohort comprised fewer than 700 healthy bone marrow donors. Cohort members were all nominally healthy when sampled, although unrecorded immune exposures were likely present. The donor was CMV seronegative and was included in the group of 352 seronegative cohort members. Every donor gave a peripheral blood sample, and the peripheral blood mononuclear cells from that sample were used for TCR beta sequencing. The Qiagen DNeasy Blood Extraction Kit was used to extract genomic DNA from the blood cell samples.

This TCR was recovered from a man aged 35-49 years in good health and CMV-seronegative. The chain couples TRBV4-3 to TRBJ1-6, with no D gene named confidently. Source material: PBMCs. The nucleotide sequence is TGCGCCAGCAGCCAAGAGTCCGGACTGATGAATTCACCCCTCCACTTT. This gives the protein CASSQESGLMNSPLHF.